The 20 T cell receptor beta chains below all came from one sample that was sequenced in a study of identical twins. One entry per CDR3 protein, called by TCRdb with MiXCR from the 5' RACE reads. The sample has some 660,000 distinct CDR3 sequences, about 9.4% seen once. This sample was shared with a second study, whose subject was yellow fever vaccine responses in identical twins.

Input material: PBMCs. The receptor source for this set is a woman in her late teens or twenties in good health.

The CDR3 here is CASSPRQGEAEAFF. Here the CDR3 DNA reads TGTGCCAGCAGTCCCCGACAGGGAGAGGCTGAAGCTTTCTTT. This chain joins TRBV2 and TRBJ1-1; TRBD1 matches 7 bases. CDR3 length equals 14 residues. V trimming: 5 bases; J trimming: 6 bases; junction bases outside the gene matches: 9. The germline V gene encodes CDR1 SNHLY and CDR2 FYNNEI.

The table lists this clonotype with many counts. The chain has TRBV28 and TRBJ2-1; D unresolved. Germline lookup yields CDR1 MDHEN and CDR2 SYDVKM. This CDR3 contains 13 residues. Between the trimmed V and J ends, which lost 5 bases and 4 bases, there was a span of 9 bases. This chain's CDR3 is CASSPSDYNEQFF. CDR3 coding DNA: TGTGCCAGCAGTCCCTCGGATTACAATGAGCAGTTCTTC.

The V call is TRBV2, the J call TRBJ2-1; 10 bases are shared with TRBD2. Per germline, CDR1 SNHLY and CDR2 FYNNEI. With V trimmed by 4 bases and J by 9 bases, 6 bases remained unmatched. This CDR3 comprises 14 residues. DNA of the CDR3: TGTGCCAGCAGTGTCCTAGCGGGGGAGGGTGAGCAGTTCTTC. Its protein is CASSVLAGEGEQFF.

In this sample, this clonotype turned up many times. V gene TRBV5-1 combines with J gene TRBJ2-1; D not resolved. This CDR3 comprises 16 residues. V lost 0 bases and J 0 bases, leaving 10 bases between the germline ends. Looked up from germline, CDR1 is SGHRS and CDR2 is YFSETQ. CDR3 nucleotide sequence: TGCGCCAGCAGCTTGGCCGCTCGAGGCTCCTACAATGAGCAGTTCTTC. Its translation is CASSLAARGSYNEQFF. Full variable domain (outside the CDR3, taken from reference TRBV5-1 and TRBJ2-1): KAGVTQTPRYLIKTRGQQVTLSCSPISGHRSVSWYQQTPGQGLQFLFEYFSETQRNKGNFPGRFSGRQFSNSRSEMNVSTLELGDSALYLCASSLAARGSYNEQFFGPGTRLTVL.

V usage is TRBV2 and J usage is TRBJ2-1; 8 bases match TRBD1. J gave up 2 bases and V 5 bases, and 5 bases lay outside the gene matches. The V gene's germline CDR1 is SNHLY and CDR2 FYNNEI. The CDR3 is 15 amino acids. The CDR3 DNA sequence: TGTGCCAGCAGTTACCGGGACAGGACCTACAATGAGCAGTTCTTC. It yields the protein CASSYRDRTYNEQFF.

This clonotype occurred many times. The chain carries TRBV7-2 and TRBJ1-2, with 7 bases identical to TRBD1. CDR1 is SGHTA, CDR2 FQGNSA, per germline. The CDR3 is 12 residues long. Germline trimming cut 4 bases from V and 8 bases from J; bases unmatched to any gene: 4. This chain's CDR3 is CASSSNRGGYTF. The CDR3 DNA is TGTGCCAGCAGCTCCAACAGGGGCGGCTACACCTTC.

The gene calls are TRBV20-1 and TRBJ1-2, with 9 bases lining up with TRBD1. J was trimmed by 7 bases and V by 0 bases; bases with no gene match: 9. The CDR3 is 15 residues long. Germline V gene sequence: CDR1 DFQATT, CDR2 SNEGSKA (reference sequence). The CDR3 nucleotides read TGCAGTGCTAGAGATCCCGGGACAGGGATCAGTGGCTACACCTTC. Encoded protein: CSARDPGTGISGYTF.

The chain is built from TRBV7-2 and TRBJ2-5; D perhaps matches TRBD2 (7 bases). Germline CDR1 is SGHTA and CDR2 is FQGNSA. V was clipped by 6 bases and J by 5 bases, with 19 bases between them. The length of the CDR3 is 15 residues. CDR3 loop: CASSPWGGAVETQYF. The CDR3, as DNA: TGTGCCAGCAGTCCCTGGGGGGGGGCGGTGGAGACCCAGTACTTC. Using reference TRBV7-2 and TRBJ2-5 for the parts outside the CDR3, the full variable domain is GAGVSQSPSNKVTEKGKDVELRCDPISGHTALYWYRQSLGQGLEFLIYFQGNSAPDKSGLPSDRFSAERTGGSVSTLTIQRTQQEDSAVYLCASSPWGGAVETQYFGPGTRLLVL.

This clonotype was counted only a few times. The rearrangement joins TRBV5-1 to TRBJ1-4; D unclear. CDR1 SGHRS and CDR2 YFSETQ come from the germline V gene. The length of the CDR3 is 14 residues. The V end lost 7 bases, the J end lost 6 bases, and 16 bases lay between the germline ends. The CDR3 is CASSTRPDDEKLFF. CDR3 nucleotide sequence: TGCGCCAGCTCAACACGGCCGGATGATGAAAAACTGTTTTTT. Supplemented by reference TRBV5-1 and TRBJ1-4, the full variable domain reads KAGVTQTPRYLIKTRGQQVTLSCSPISGHRSVSWYQQTPGQGLQFLFEYFSETQRNKGNFPGRFSGRQFSNSRSEMNVSTLELGDSALYLCASSTRPDDEKLFFGSGTQLSVL.

The table lists this clonotype with a few counts. The chain is built from TRBV18 and TRBJ2-1; TRBD1 matches 12 bases. The junction had 3 bases not matched to a gene; V was cut back by 1 base and J by 8 bases. This CDR3 is built from 15 residues. Germline CDR1 KGHSH, CDR2 LQKENI. Written as DNA, the CDR3 is TGTGCCAGCTCACCACGGGACAGGGGGCTGGATGAGCAGTTCTTC. Translation gives CASSPRDRGLDEQFF.

This clonotype has ten or more counts. The genes are TRBV5-1 and TRBJ2-7, with D perhaps matching TRBD2 (6 bases). Trimming left V 6 bases short and J 2 bases short, with 15 bases between. Germline V gives CDR1 SGHRS, CDR2 YFSETQ. The CDR3 contains 14 residues. CDR3 in DNA: TGCGCCAGCAAGCCTAGCGTCACTACCTACGAGCAGTACTTC. It translates to CASKPSVTTYEQYF.

This clonotype was counted ten times or more. This chain links TRBV6-5 with TRBJ1-1; D gene ambiguous. Trimming took 5 bases from V and 5 from J, leaving 15 bases between them. Germline V CDR1 and CDR2: MNHEY, SVGAGI. The CDR3 is made up of 14 amino acids. CDR3 protein: CASSLQRGGTEAFF. In nucleotides, the CDR3 is TGTGCCAGCAGTCTACAAAGAGGAGGGACTGAAGCTTTCTTT.

This clonotype appeared many times. The junction departs from germline at one end; a sequencing error may be responsible. This chain links TRBV5-1 with TRBJ2-7; tentative D call: TRBD2 (6 bases). Germline V gives CDR1 SGHRS, CDR2 YFSETQ. This CDR3 has 12 amino acids. DNA for the CDR3: TGTGCCAGCAGTACTCAGGGAGGCGAGCAGTACTTC. Translating it yields CASSTQGGEQYF.

This clonotype was recorded a few times. The V and J genes are TRBV29-1 and TRBJ2-1; no clear D. V was pared by 7 bases and J by 8 bases, with 6 bases between. CDR1 is SQVTM, CDR2 ANQGSEA, per germline. This CDR3 has 9 amino acids. Here the CDR3 reads CSAGDEQFF. In DNA form, the CDR3 reads TGCAGCGCTGGGGATGAGCAGTTCTTC.

This clonotype was found many times. V and J are TRBV12-3 or TRBV12-4 and TRBJ1-2; D possibly corresponds to TRBD1 (5 bases). With 3 bases removed from V and 4 bases from J, the gap between germline ends came to 15 bases. CDR3 size: 15 residues. The chain's CDR3 is CASSFGGGGSYGYTF. CDR3 coding DNA: TGTGCCAGCAGTTTCGGCGGGGGTGGGAGCTATGGCTACACCTTC.

Ten or more counts support this clonotype. The CDR3 here is CATSDSHNEQFF. The CDR3 DNA is TGTGCCACCAGTGATTCCCACAATGAGCAGTTCTTC. J is TRBJ2-1 and V is TRBV24-1, with D hard to call. Germline CDR1 reads KGHDR; CDR2 reads SFDVKD. This CDR3 contains 12 residues. The V end lost 2 bases, the J end lost 5 bases, and 3 bases lay between the germline ends.

This clonotype was counted many times. J is TRBJ2-7 and V is TRBV3-1; 7 nucleotides match TRBD2. Germline values: CDR1 LGHDT, CDR2 YNNKEL (reference sequence). Trimming cost V 8 bases and J 0 bases; bases outside gene matches: 10. This CDR3 spans 15 amino acids. CDR3 nucleotides: TGTGCCAGCCGTCCAGCGGGGTCCTTCTCCTACGAGCAGTACTTC. The encoded protein is CASRPAGSFSYEQYF.

The chain couples TRBV19 to TRBJ2-2; perhaps TRBD2 as D (6 bases). This CDR3 contains 15 residues. Trimming stripped 8 bases from V and 5 bases from J, with 18 bases between. Germline-derived CDR1 and CDR2 are LNHDA and SQIVND (reference sequence). In DNA, the CDR3 is TGTGCCAGTTGGGACTTCCCCCTTGGGACCGGGGAGCTGTTTTTT. This codes for CASWDFPLGTGELFF.

V gene TRBV11-2 combines with J gene TRBJ2-7; 7 nucleotides agree with TRBD2. This CDR3 comprises 14 residues. V was clipped by 7 bases and J by 1 base; unmatched bases: 7. Germline loops: CDR1 SGHAT, CDR2 FQNNGV. The DNA for the CDR3 is TGTGCCAGCACCGGGGGGACCGATTCCTACGAGCAGTACTTC. As protein: CASTGGTDSYEQYF.

The chain employs TRBV7-9 and TRBJ2-1, with 8 bases matching TRBD1. J lost 5 bases, V lost 3 bases, and 3 bases had no gene match. Germline V gene data show CDR1 as SEHNR and CDR2 as FQNEAQ (reference sequence). The CDR3 spans 14 residues. In DNA form, the CDR3 reads TGTGCCAGCAGCTTGGACAGGGCGGACAATGAGCAGTTCTTC. Its translation is CASSLDRADNEQFF. The full variable domain, its missing parts supplied by reference TRBV7-9 and TRBJ2-1, is DTGVSQNPRHKITKRGQNVTFRCDPISEHNRLYWYRQTLGQGPEFLTYFQNEAQLEKSRLLSDRFSAERPKGSFSTLEIQRTEQGDSAMYLCASSLDRADNEQFFGPGTRLTVL.